Shown below are 20 T cell receptor beta chains from a single sample sequenced in a study of PD-1 blockade in classical Hodgkin lymphoma. All the patients suffered relapse after autologous stem cell transplantation, and brentuximab vedotin exposure differed. Only in-frame clones appear in the TCRdb table, and some are missing; sequencing was by immunoSEQ multiplex PCR. Of around 70,000 clones in the sample, 71% were seen once. The sequenced sample was peripheral blood mononuclear cells (PBMCs), obtained before the second cycle of nivolumab. The source is a human donor with classical Hodgkin lymphoma.

The V gene is TRBV9, the J gene TRBJ2-7; D is perhaps TRBD2 (6 bases). CDR1 is SGDLS and CDR2 is YYNGEE in the germline V gene. There are 14 residues in the CDR3. V was clipped by 4 bases and J by 6 bases, with 17 bases between them. The CDR3 here is CASSPGTSRGEQYF. The CDR3 DNA reads as TGTGCCAGCAGCCCCGGGACTTCTAGGGGCGAGCAGTACTTC.

This clone occurred a few times. The chain couples TRBV7-7 to TRBJ2-7; D might be TRBD1 (7 bases). The ends were cut back, 2 bases at V and 4 bases at J, with 18 bases in the middle. Germline V gene sequence: CDR1 SSHAT, CDR2 FNYEAQ (reference sequence). CDR3 length: 16 amino acids. This chain's CDR3 is CASSLPPARGRYEQYF. CDR3 nucleotides: TGTGCCAGCAGCTTACCCCCGGCCAGGGGGAGGTACGAGCAGTACTTC.

The table lists this clone with a few counts. In the same sample, other DNA sequences code for this CDR3. The J gene is TRBJ1-1, the V gene TRBV5-1, with no clear D. The CDR3 runs to 14 residues. In germline, CDR1 is SGHRS, CDR2 YFSETQ. Trimming shortened V by 0 bases and J by 0 bases, and 6 bases separated the two germline ends. CDR3: CASSLGQMNTEAFF. The DNA for the CDR3 is TGCGCCAGCAGCTTGGGCCAAATGAACACTGAAGCTTTCTTT.

By share, this clone counts as large. The chain combines TRBV7-2 with TRBJ2-3; D gene uncertain. CDR1 and CDR2 from the germline V gene are SGHTA and FQGNSA. The CDR3 contains 12 residues. V was shortened by 4 bases and J by 6 bases, with 8 bases between the two germline ends. The CDR3, as DNA: TGTGCCAGCAGCTACGTCGGGGATACGCAGTATTTT. Residues: CASSYVGDTQYF.

In this sample, this clone turned up a few times. The CDR3 nucleotides are TGTGCCAGCAGCGCGCAGGGTGGGGATCAGCCCCAGCATTTT. Translating gives CASSAQGGDQPQHF. The chain links TRBV7-9 to TRBJ1-5; TRBD1 is a possible D gene (5 bases). The CDR3 consists of 14 residues. Germline-derived CDR1 and CDR2 are SEHNR and FQNEAQ (reference sequence). Trimming left V 5 bases short and J 5 bases short, with 13 bases between.

This clone was seen only a few times. The chain employs TRBV6-5 and TRBJ2-7, with 9 bases aligning to TRBD1. The germline gives CDR1 MNHEY, CDR2 SVGAGI. The CDR3 extends over 15 amino acids. V lost 6 bases to trimming and J lost 0 bases; unmatched junction nucleotides: 6. The CDR3 is CASRGWTGASYEQYF. In nucleotides, the CDR3 is TGTGCCAGCAGGGGGTGGACAGGGGCCTCCTACGAGCAGTACTTC.

The J gene is TRBJ1-1, the V gene TRBV5-1; the D is unclear. The CDR3 sequence is 13 residues long. CDR1 SGHRS and CDR2 YFSETQ come from the germline V gene. The V and J ends lost 1 base and 8 bases respectively, with 12 bases between them. The CDR3 loop is CASSLLADLEAFF. DNA for the CDR3: TGCGCCAGCAGCTTGTTGGCAGACTTAGAAGCTTTCTTT.

The V gene is TRBV5-1, the J gene TRBJ2-1; weak D call: TRBD2 (6 bases). V was cut by 1 base and J by 6 bases, with 14 bases left in between. The CDR3 has 15 amino acids. Germline assignment: CDR1 SGHRS and CDR2 YFSETQ. The CDR3: CASSLFAGSSNEQFF. CDR3 coding DNA: TGCGCCAGCAGCTTGTTCGCGGGATCCAGCAATGAGCAGTTCTTC.

The rearrangement joins TRBV7-3 to TRBJ1-1, with D perhaps matching TRBD1 (6 bases). The CDR3 length is 15 residues. V lost 0 bases and J lost 1, with 9 bases in between. Germline V gene data show CDR1 as SGHTA and CDR2 as FQGTGA. CDR3 sequence (DNA): TGTGCCAGCAGCTTAACCGGGGGCAGGAACACTGAAGCTTTCTTT. Its protein is CASSLTGGRNTEAFF.

J is TRBJ1-3 and V is TRBV28; D is unresolved. The CDR3 is 16 amino acids. V gave up 2 bases and J gave up 0 bases, with 11 bases separating them. Germline V CDR1 and CDR2: MDHEN, SYDVKM. CDR3 protein: CASSLVGVSSGNTIYF. CDR3 coding DNA: TGTGCCAGCAGTTTAGTTGGGGTTAGCTCTGGAAACACCATATATTTT.

This chain links TRBV9 with TRBJ2-1; maybe TRBD2 (6 bases). The CDR3 totals 16 residues. Per germline, CDR1 SGDLS and CDR2 YYNGEE. V was cut by 0 bases and J by 3 bases, with 13 bases left in between. In DNA, the CDR3 is TGTGCCAGCAGCGTAGATGGGGCGGGACGCTACAATGAGCAGTTCTTC. Residues: CASSVDGAGRYNEQFF.

The chain carries TRBV11-3 and TRBJ2-1; 7 bases map to TRBD1. This CDR3 region has 15 residues. Germline V gives CDR1 SGHNT, CDR2 YENEEA. The V segment lost 1 base and the J segment 9 bases; nucleotides outside the gene matches: 9. The CDR3 region is CASSLGQGYRSEQFF. CDR3 DNA: TGTGCCAGCAGCTTAGGACAGGGCTACCGGAGTGAGCAGTTCTTC.

This clone was seen ten or more times. This chain uses TRBV19 with TRBJ1-2; no clear D gene. The CDR3 sequence is 13 residues long. The V end lost 5 bases, the J end lost 6 bases, and 13 bases lay between the germline ends. The germline gives CDR1 LNHDA, CDR2 SQIVND (reference sequence). CDR3 sequence: CASSVGRTDGYTF. The CDR3 DNA follows: TGTGCCAGTAGTGTCGGGAGAACGGATGGCTACACCTTC. The full variable domain, completed using reference TRBV19 and TRBJ1-2, is DGGITQSPKYLFRKEGQNVTLSCEQNLNHDAMYWYRQDPGQGLRLIYYSQIVNDFQKGDIAEGYSVSREKKESFPLTVTSAQKNPTAFYLCASSVGRTDGYTFGSGTRLTVV.

The gene calls are TRBV29-1 and TRBJ2-7; a weak D match, TRBD2 (6 bases). V dropped 6 bases and J dropped 4 bases, with 10 bases sitting between them. The length of the CDR3 is 11 residues. The germline CDR1 and CDR2 sequences are SQVTM and ANQGSEA. The CDR3 protein is CSVEGGYEQYF. DNA for the CDR3: TGCAGCGTGGAGGGCGGGTACGAGCAGTACTTC.

This clone was picked up a small number of times. V gene TRBV30 combines with J gene TRBJ2-2, with D possibly TRBD2 on 6 matching bases. This CDR3 spans 13 amino acids. Germline V lookup: CDR1 GTSNPN, CDR2 SVGIG (reference sequence). Trimming removed 7 bases from V and 4 bases from J, with 13 bases in between. In DNA, the CDR3 is TGTGCCTCGGGGCAGGGAGGCACCGGGGAGCTGTTTTTT. Translating gives CASGQGGTGELFF.

The V call is TRBV2, the J call TRBJ1-2; D gene ambiguous. Germline V gene lookup returns CDR1 SNHLY and CDR2 FYNNEI. CDR3 length equals 16 residues. V gave up 0 bases and J gave up 1 base, with 12 bases separating them. CDR3 nucleotides: TGTGCCAGCAGTGAAGCGCGTCAGAACCTTAACTATGGCTACACCTTC. It specifies CASSEARQNLNYGYTF.

This clone turned up a few times. CDR3 DNA sequence: TGTGCCAGCCGCGCAGGGATGTTAGAGCAGTACTTC. Residues: CASRAGMLEQYF. The gene calls are TRBV27 and TRBJ2-7; weak D call: TRBD1 (5 bases). Germline assignment: CDR1 MNHEY and CDR2 SMNVEV (reference sequence). The CDR3 is made up of 12 amino acids. Trimming shortened V by 8 bases and J by 7 bases, and 15 bases separated the two germline ends.

A single count supports this clone. A much bigger clone sits one base away, suggesting this may be a read error. The rearrangement links TRBV6-4 to TRBJ2-2, with unresolved D. The germline V gene has CDR1 MRHNA and CDR2 SNTAGT. The CDR3 is 13 amino acids. The V and J ends lost 2 bases and 1 base respectively, with 2 bases between them. The CDR3: CASSDLNTGELFF. The CDR3 bases are TGTGCCAGCAGTGACCTGAACACCGGGGAGCTGTTTTTT.

This chain connects TRBV18 to TRBJ2-3; no firm D call. V dropped 3 bases and J dropped 0 bases, with 16 bases sitting between them. CDR3 size: 17 residues. Germline V lookup: CDR1 KGHSH, CDR2 LQKENI. The CDR3 coding sequence is TGTGCCAGCTCACCTCGCGGATCAGGAGAAAGCACAGATACGCAGTATTTT. This codes for CASSPRGSGESTDTQYF.

This sequence joins TRBV19 and TRBJ2-5; 10 bases fit TRBD2. The CDR3 covers 16 residues. Germline V gene data show CDR1 as LNHDA and CDR2 as SQIVND (reference sequence). V was clipped by 10 bases and J by 1 base; unmatched bases: 12. CDR3 sequence reads: CATTAGLAGAQETQYF. As DNA, the CDR3 is TGTGCCACCACGGCGGGGCTAGCGGGGGCCCAAGAGACCCAGTACTTC. The variable domain in full, completed from reference TRBV19 and TRBJ2-5, reads DGGITQSPKYLFRKEGQNVTLSCEQNLNHDAMYWYRQDPGQGLRLIYYSQIVNDFQKGDIAEGYSVSREKKESFPLTVTSAQKNPTAFYLCATTAGLAGAQETQYFGPGTRLLVL.